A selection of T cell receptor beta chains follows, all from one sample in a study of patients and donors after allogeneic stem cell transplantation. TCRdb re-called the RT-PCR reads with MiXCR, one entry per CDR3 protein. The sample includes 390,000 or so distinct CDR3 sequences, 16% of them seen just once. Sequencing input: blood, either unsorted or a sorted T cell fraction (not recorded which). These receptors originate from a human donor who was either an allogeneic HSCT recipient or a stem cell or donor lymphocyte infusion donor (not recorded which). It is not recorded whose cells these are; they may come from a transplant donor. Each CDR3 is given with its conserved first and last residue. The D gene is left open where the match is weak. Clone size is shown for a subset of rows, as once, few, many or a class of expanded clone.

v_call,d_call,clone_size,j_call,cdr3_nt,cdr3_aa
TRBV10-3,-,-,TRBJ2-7,TGTGCCATCAAAGGGGGAAGTAACTACGAGCAGTACTTC,CAIKGGSNYEQYF
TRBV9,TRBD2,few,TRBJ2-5,TGTGCCAGCAGCGTAGCTGAGTGGCGGGGGGAAGAGACCCAGTACTTC,CASSVAEWRGEETQYF
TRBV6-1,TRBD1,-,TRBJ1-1,TGTGCCAGCAGGGAAGCCTGGGACAGTCAATTCACTGAAGCTTTCTTT,CASREAWDSQFTEAFF
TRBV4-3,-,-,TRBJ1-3,TGCGCCAGCAGCCAAGCCAGATCGGGGTCTGGAAACACCATATATTTT,CASSQARSGSGNTIYF
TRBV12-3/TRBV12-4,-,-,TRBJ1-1,TGTGCCAGCAGTTTAGTGGCTGGTGGGACTGAAGCTTTCTTT,CASSLVAGGTEAFF
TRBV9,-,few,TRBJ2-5,TGTGCCAGCTACCCATACCACAGGGCGGTGGTACACCAAGAGACCCAGTACTTC,CASYPYHRAVVHQETQYF
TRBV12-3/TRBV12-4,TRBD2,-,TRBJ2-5,TGTGCCAGCACAGTAGCGGGGGGGCAAGAGACCCAGTACTTC,CASTVAGGQETQYF
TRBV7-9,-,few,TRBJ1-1,TGTGCCAGCAGCGCAGGACAGTTCACTGAAGCTTTCTTT,CASSAGQFTEAFF
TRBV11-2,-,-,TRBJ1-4,TGTGCCAGCAGTATCATGGGACAATATAATGAAAAACTGTTTTTT,CASSIMGQYNEKLFF
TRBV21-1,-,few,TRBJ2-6,TGTGCCAGCAGCAAAGGCAGGGCACGGGAGGAGACTGGGGCCAACGTCCTGACTTTC,CASSKGRAREETGANVLTF
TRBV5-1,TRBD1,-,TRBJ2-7,TGCGCCAGCAGCTTGTACCGGGACAGCTCCTACGAGCAGTACTTC,CASSLYRDSSYEQYF
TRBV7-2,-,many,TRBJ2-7,TGTGCCAGCAGCCCGGACAGCAGCTCCTACGAGCAGTACTTC,CASSPDSSSYEQYF
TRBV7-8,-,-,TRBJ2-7,TGTGCCAGCAGCTTAATTGCTGGGCGGCTAACCTACGAGCAGTACTTC,CASSLIAGRLTYEQYF
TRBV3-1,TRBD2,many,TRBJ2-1,TGTGCCAGCAGCCTAATACCCCTAGCGGGAGGCCTACTAAGCTCCTACAATGAGCAGTTCTTC,CASSLIPLAGGLLSSYNEQFF
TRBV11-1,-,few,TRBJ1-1,TGTGCCAGCAGCTCCTACCAGGGTTCGGCCATGGGGAACACTGAAGCTTTCTTT,CASSSYQGSAMGNTEAFF
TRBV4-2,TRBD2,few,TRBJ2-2,TGTGCCAGCAGCCAAGCCCTGGGGGGACTAGCGGGTGTCACCGGGGAGCTGTTTTTT,CASSQALGGLAGVTGELFF
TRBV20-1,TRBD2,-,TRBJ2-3,TGCAGTGCTAGCAGCAGGGGTACTAGCGGGAGGGGCGGTACGCAGTATTTT,CSASSRGTSGRGGTQYF
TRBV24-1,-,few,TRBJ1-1,TGTGCCACCAGTGACGGGGGCCGGGGCACTGAAGCTTTCTTT,CATSDGGRGTEAFF
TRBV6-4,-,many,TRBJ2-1,TGTGCCAGCAGTGACAACCCAGGAGGACACAATGAGCAGTTCTTC,CASSDNPGGHNEQFF
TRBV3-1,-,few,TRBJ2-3,TGTGCCAGCAGCCAAGGTCGCTCTACTAGCACAGATACGCAGTATTTT,CASSQGRSTSTDTQYF
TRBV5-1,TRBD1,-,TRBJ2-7,TGCGCCAGCAGCTTAGGGGGACAGGGGCCGCGCGAGCAGTACTTC,CASSLGGQGPREQYF
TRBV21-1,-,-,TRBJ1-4,TGTGCCAGCAGCAAAGTGGTTTTGGGAAAACTGTTTTTT,CASSKVVLGKLFF
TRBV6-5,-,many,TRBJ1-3,TGTGCCAGCAGTTACGGGCGGCAGGGAAGAGACACCATATATTTT,CASSYGRQGRDTIYF
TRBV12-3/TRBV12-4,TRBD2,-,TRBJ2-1,TGTGCCAGCAGTCCGGGACTAGCGGGGGGGAGGGCTGGTCCCGAGCAGTTCTTC,CASSPGLAGGRAGPEQFF
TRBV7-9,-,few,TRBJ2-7,TGTGCCAGCAGCTGGGGGGGACAGGCGGGCGAGCAGTACTTC,CASSWGGQAGEQYF